A single sample gave rise to the 28 T cell receptor beta chains below, sequenced in a study of vaccination and CD4 T cells after COVID-19. The Oncomine TCR Beta short-read assay was applied to DNA of cultured CD4+ T cells. TCRdb independently ran MiXCR on the PCR reads; one entry per CDR3 protein. The sample records approximately 23,000 distinct CDR3 sequences, around 50% being singletons. Which antigens these TCRs recognize remains unknown. Described treatment: approximately 11-day PBMC culture with coronavirus spike peptide pools or control peptides (ViraFEST assay). The sample consisted of CD4+ T cells from blood, cultured in vitro, taken before SARS-CoV-2 vaccination. These receptors were collected from a human donor who received a COVID-19 vaccine.

The rearrangement joins TRBV6-1 to TRBJ1-3; perhaps TRBD1 as D (6 bases). V lost 4 bases and J lost 4, with 17 bases in between. The CDR3 contains 16 residues. Per the germline V gene, CDR1 is MNHNS and CDR2 is SASEGT. The DNA of the CDR3 is TGTGCCAGCAGTGGCTACCTAGGGGGGTTAGGAAACACCATATATTTT. Its translation is CASSGYLGGLGNTIYF.

The chain recombines TRBV7-8 with TRBJ2-7; 9 bases agree with TRBD2. Per the germline V gene, CDR1 is SGHVS and CDR2 is FQNEAQ. CDR3 length: 18 amino acids. The V segment lost 4 bases and the J segment 4 bases; nucleotides outside the gene matches: 17. This CDR3 reads CASSSERTSAITRYEQYF. CDR3 DNA: TGTGCCAGCAGCTCGGAACGGACTAGCGCTATCACGAGGTACGAGCAGTACTTC.

This sequence joins TRBV7-9 and TRBJ1-3; D not resolved. The CDR3 has 15 amino acids. V was shortened by 5 bases and J by 0 bases, with 11 bases between the two germline ends. From germline, CDR1 is SEHNR and CDR2 FQNEAQ (reference sequence). The CDR3: CASSPGLRSGNTIYF. In nucleotides, the CDR3 is TGTGCCAGCAGCCCCGGGCTTCGCTCTGGAAACACCATATATTTT.

This clonotype was detected once. DNA of the CDR3: TGCAGTGCTAGACGGGGGGCAGGGGTCCAAGAGACCCAGTACTTC. Translation: CSARRGAGVQETQYF. This chain links TRBV20-1 with TRBJ2-5, with a tentative D call TRBD2 (7 bases). CDR3 length: 15 residues. V was trimmed by 2 bases and J by 1 base, leaving 14 bases between them. Germline V gene sequence: CDR1 DFQATT, CDR2 SNEGSKA (reference sequence).

The rearrangement links TRBV30 to TRBJ2-7; perhaps TRBD1 as D (6 bases). V gave up 0 bases and J gave up 2 bases, with 11 bases separating them. The CDR3 sequence is 14 residues long. In germline, CDR1 is GTSNPN, CDR2 SVGIG (reference sequence). CDR3 protein: CAWSVPQGPYEQYF. The CDR3 DNA reads as TGTGCCTGGAGTGTACCACAGGGCCCCTACGAGCAGTACTTC.

J is TRBJ1-1 and V is TRBV10-1; D is uncertain. Germline V lookup: CDR1 WNHNN, CDR2 SYGVQD (reference sequence). The CDR3 runs 15 residues. V was pared by 4 bases and J by 5 bases, with 17 bases between. The CDR3 protein is CASSGGRDRSTEAFF. DNA of the CDR3: TGCGCCAGCAGTGGAGGGAGGGATCGAAGTACTGAAGCTTTCTTT.

The chain is built from TRBV21-1 and TRBJ2-5. TRBV21-1 is a listed pseudogene. CDR3 length equals 13 residues. The CDR3 DNA is TGTGCCAGCAGCAAAAAACAGCAAGAGACCCAGTACTTC. Amino acids: CASSKKQQETQYF.

This clonotype was detected only a few times. One end of the junction fails to match germline, which may point to a read error. The CDR3 DNA reads as TGTGCCAGCAGTAAAGTAGTTGGGCAAAACTATGGCTACACCTTC. It codes for CASSKVVGQNYGYTF. The chain joins TRBV10-3 to TRBJ1-2; D is uncertain. This CDR3 spans 15 amino acids. Germline V lookup: CDR1 ENHRY, CDR2 SYGVKD.

V gene TRBV20-1 combines with J gene TRBJ1-1; 8 bases match TRBD1. This CDR3 region has 14 residues. Germline V lookup: CDR1 DFQATT, CDR2 SNEGSKA (reference sequence). J gave up 8 bases and V 1 base, and 9 bases lay outside the gene matches. CDR3 protein: CSARGQGPLLEAFF. The CDR3 DNA is TGCAGTGCTAGAGGACAGGGGCCTCTTCTCGAAGCTTTCTTT.

This clonotype occurred a few times. J is TRBJ1-2 and V is TRBV7-2; perhaps TRBD1 as D (5 bases). Germline assignment: CDR1 SGHTA and CDR2 FQGNSA. The CDR3 runs 14 residues. Trimming pared 3 bases from V and 6 bases from J, leaving 14 bases between. CDR3 region: CASSFSAGVDGYTF. Written as DNA, the CDR3 is TGTGCCAGCAGCTTTTCCGCGGGGGTTGATGGCTACACCTTC.

This clonotype was seen once. V is TRBV27 and J is TRBJ1-1, with 8 bases lining up with TRBD1. The CDR3 is 13 amino acids. CDR1 is MNHEY and CDR2 is SMNVEV in the germline V gene (reference sequence). V gave up 5 bases and J gave up 5 bases; unmatched junction bases: 4. The CDR3 bases are TGTGCCAGCAGTCCGACAGGGGCGACTGAAGCTTTCTTT. Translating it yields CASSPTGATEAFF.

The chain carries TRBV12-3 or TRBV12-4 and TRBJ1-2; no reliable D call. V was pared by 0 bases and J by 4 bases, with 3 bases between. The CDR3 contains 12 residues. CDR3 coding DNA: TGTGCCAGCAGTTTAGCCCGCTATGGCTACACCTTC. As protein: CASSLARYGYTF.

The V gene is TRBV19, the J gene TRBJ1-3; tentative D call: TRBD1 (6 bases). This CDR3 comprises 15 residues. Germline V gives CDR1 LNHDA, CDR2 SQIVND (reference sequence). In DNA, the CDR3 is TGTGCTAATCCCGGAGGGACAAACTCTGGAAACACCATATATTTT. This encodes CANPGGTNSGNTIYF.

This clonotype occurred once. Likely a read error: the CDR3 ends without its conserved phenylalanine or tryptophan. The gene calls are TRBV7-2 and TRBJ1-3; D not resolved. Germline-derived CDR1 and CDR2 are SGHTA and FQGNSA. Trimming removed 1 base from V and 0 bases from J, with 4 bases in between. The CDR3 is made up of 14 amino acids. CDR3 in DNA: TGTGCCAGCAGCTTAGACAGCTCTGGAAACACCATATATCTT. Residues: CASSLDSSGNTIYL.

The chain couples TRBV3-1 to TRBJ1-2, with 12 bases that match TRBD1. Trimming removed 4 bases from V and 3 bases from J; junction bases left unmatched: 12. The germline V gene encodes CDR1 LGHDT and CDR2 YNNKEL (reference sequence). The CDR3 consists of 18 residues. The CDR3 region is CASSPVRDRGRFDYGYTF. The CDR3 region has the DNA TGTGCCAGCAGCCCAGTCCGGGACAGGGGGCGCTTCGACTATGGCTACACCTTC. Using reference TRBV3-1 and TRBJ1-2 for the parts outside the CDR3, the full variable domain is DTAVSQTPKYLVTQMGNDKSIKCEQNLGHDTMYWYKQDSKKFLKIMFSYNNKELIINETVPNRFSPKSPDKAHLNLHINSLELGDSAVYFCASSPVRDRGRFDYGYTFGSGTRLTVV.

The rearrangement links TRBV20-1 to TRBJ1-1; 8 nucleotides match TRBD1. Germline V CDR1 and CDR2: DFQATT, SNEGSKA (reference sequence). The CDR3 extends over 14 amino acids. V gave up 7 bases and J gave up 3 bases; unmatched junction bases: 10. This CDR3 reads CSVRGLTGDTEAFF. The CDR3 nucleotides are TGCAGTGTCAGAGGGCTGACAGGGGACACTGAAGCTTTCTTT.

This clonotype appeared a few times. The chain couples TRBV6-5 to TRBJ1-2; 8 bases line up with TRBD1. Trimming cost V 4 bases and J 7 bases; bases outside gene matches: 5. The CDR3 consists of 13 residues. Germline assignment: CDR1 MNHEY and CDR2 SVGAGI. The CDR3 loop is CASSFQGAVGYTF. CDR3 in DNA: TGTGCCAGCAGTTTCCAGGGGGCGGTTGGCTACACCTTC.

The rearrangement joins TRBV19 to TRBJ1-1; D might be TRBD1 (5 bases). The V and J ends lost 1 base and 3 bases respectively, with 12 bases between them. CDR1 and CDR2 (germline): LNHDA, SQIVND (reference sequence). There are 15 residues in the CDR3. The CDR3 spells CASSIGKGSDTEAFF. The CDR3 DNA is TGTGCCAGTAGTATAGGTAAGGGGAGCGACACTGAAGCTTTCTTT.

With regard to this clonotype: The DNA is omitted, as the CDR3 cannot be located on it reliably, and the CDR3 follows TCRdb's listing. The CDR3 loop reads CISVSEDRRSYGYTF. The V call is TRBV7-5, the J call TRBJ1-2; the table's D call, TRBD1, was not checked against the DNA. TRBV7-5 is a pseudogene. The CDR3 is made up of 15 amino acids, end residues included.

The chain employs TRBV21-1 and TRBJ2-3; whether TRBD1, the table's D call, matches the DNA was not checked. TRBV21-1 is annotated as a pseudogene. The CDR3 is 14 amino acids. The chain's CDR3 is CASSRKGGVDTQYF. In nucleotides, the CDR3 is TGTGCCAGCAGCAGGAAAGGGGGCGTGGATACGCAGTATTTT.

The V and J genes are TRBV2 and TRBJ1-2; D unclear. The CDR3 consists of 15 residues. Trimming removed 0 bases from V and 4 bases from J, with 12 bases in between. Germline V gene lookup returns CDR1 SNHLY and CDR2 FYNNEI. The CDR3 loop reads CASSEAEKRGYGYTF. CDR3 nucleotide sequence: TGTGCCAGCAGTGAAGCGGAGAAACGGGGCTATGGCTACACCTTC. The whole variable domain, filled in from reference TRBV2 and TRBJ1-2, reads EPEVTQTPSHQVTQMGQEVILRCVPISNHLYFYWYRQILGQKVEFLVSFYNNEISEKSEIFDDQFSVERPDGSNFTLKIRSTKLEDSAMYFCASSEAEKRGYGYTFGSGTRLTVV.

This clonotype was counted once. The chain links TRBV7-8 to TRBJ2-2; 9 bases map to TRBD2. Unmatched junction bases numbered 6, after V lost 8 bases and J lost 5 bases. The CDR3 is 14 amino acids. Germline V gives CDR1 SGHVS, CDR2 FQNEAQ. In DNA, the CDR3 is TGTGCCAGCGGCGGGGGGGCCGGAACCGGGGAGCTGTTTTTT. Translation gives CASGGGAGTGELFF.

The rearrangement uses TRBV30 and TRBJ2-7; TRBD1 might be the D (6 bases). The CDR3 is made up of 11 amino acids. Trimming shortened V by 6 bases and J by 3 bases, and 9 bases separated the two germline ends. The germline gives CDR1 GTSNPN, CDR2 SVGIG (reference sequence). Here the CDR3 reads CACTDSYEQYF. The CDR3 coding sequence is TGTGCCTGCACGGACAGCTACGAGCAGTACTTC.

The J gene is TRBJ2-5, the V gene TRBV27; tentative D call: TRBD1 (5 bases). Germline CDR1 and CDR2: MNHEY and SMNVEV (reference sequence). V lost 3 bases to trimming and J lost 5 bases, with 16 bases between them. CDR3 size: 15 residues. DNA of the CDR3: TGTGCCAGCAGTTTCCGCCAGGGTACTCTGGAGACCCAGTACTTC. It encodes CASSFRQGTLETQYF.

The chain combines TRBV20-1 with TRBJ2-7; no definite D call. The ends were cut back, 1 base at V and 0 bases at J, with 13 bases in the middle. From germline, CDR1 is DFQATT and CDR2 SNEGSKA (reference sequence). There are 15 residues in the CDR3. CDR3 nucleotides: TGCAGTGCTAGAGTCCTAGGCCCTAGCTCCTACGAGCAGTACTTC. Its translation is CSARVLGPSSYEQYF.

The V and J genes are TRBV6-1 and TRBJ2-3; D not certain. Germline V gene sequence: CDR1 MNHNS, CDR2 SASEGT. CDR3 length: 15 amino acids. The ends were cut back, 7 bases at V and 1 base at J, with 15 bases in the middle. Written as DNA, the CDR3 is TGTGCCAGCATCCCCTTTGGGCCGGGCACAGATACGCAGTATTTT. Translated, it gives CASIPFGPGTDTQYF.

The chain carries TRBV6-1 and TRBJ1-1; D gene ambiguous. The V gene's germline CDR1 is MNHNS and CDR2 SASEGT. The CDR3 is 13 residues long. V shed 4 bases and J shed 1 base, with 7 bases lying between them. The DNA for the CDR3 is TGTGCCAGCAGTGTGCGGGGGAACACTGAAGCTTTCTTT. Its protein is CASSVRGNTEAFF.

This chain uses TRBV5-1 with TRBJ2-2; 11 bases fit TRBD2. The V gene's germline CDR1 is SGHRS and CDR2 YFSETQ. CDR3 length equals 19 residues. The V segment lost 2 bases and the J segment 0 bases; nucleotides outside the gene matches: 9. This chain's CDR3 is CASSLSSGGTHPNTGELFF. In DNA form, the CDR3 reads TGCGCCAGCAGCTTATCTAGCGGGGGGACCCATCCGAACACCGGGGAGCTGTTTTTT.